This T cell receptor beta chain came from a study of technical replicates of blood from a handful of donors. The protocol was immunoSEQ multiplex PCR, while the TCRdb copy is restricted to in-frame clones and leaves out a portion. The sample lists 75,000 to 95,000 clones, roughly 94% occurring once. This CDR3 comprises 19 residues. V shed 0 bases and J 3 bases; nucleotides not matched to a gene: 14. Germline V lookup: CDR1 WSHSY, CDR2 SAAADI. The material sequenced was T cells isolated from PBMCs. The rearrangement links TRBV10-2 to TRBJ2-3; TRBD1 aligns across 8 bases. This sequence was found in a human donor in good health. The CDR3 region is CASSESRLSGQAETDTQYF. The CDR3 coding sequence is TGCGCCAGCAGTGAGTCGAGGCTTTCGGGACAGGCCGAGACAGATACGCAGTATTTT.